This entry features one TCR beta chain sequence. This entry is derived from a study of blood T cell repertoires in COVID-19. V was clipped by 7 bases and J by 2 bases; unmatched bases: 16. This CDR3 spans 19 amino acids. Germline V lookup: CDR1 SGHRS, CDR2 YFSETQ. Assay: immunoSEQ multiplex PCR; the TCRdb copy retains only in-frame clones and omits some. The profile shows 450,000 to 500,000 clones, approximately 91% of them singletons. Sequencing was carried out using PBMCs or T cells enriched from blood (not recorded which). The chain is built from TRBV5-1 and TRBJ1-6; the match to TRBD1 covers 9 bases. The sequence came from a woman aged 55-70 years who had recovered from COVID-19. The CDR3 spells CASAIAGQGVITYNSPLHF. CDR3 bases: TGCGCCAGCGCCATCGCGGGACAGGGAGTAATCACCTATAATTCACCCCTCCACTTT.